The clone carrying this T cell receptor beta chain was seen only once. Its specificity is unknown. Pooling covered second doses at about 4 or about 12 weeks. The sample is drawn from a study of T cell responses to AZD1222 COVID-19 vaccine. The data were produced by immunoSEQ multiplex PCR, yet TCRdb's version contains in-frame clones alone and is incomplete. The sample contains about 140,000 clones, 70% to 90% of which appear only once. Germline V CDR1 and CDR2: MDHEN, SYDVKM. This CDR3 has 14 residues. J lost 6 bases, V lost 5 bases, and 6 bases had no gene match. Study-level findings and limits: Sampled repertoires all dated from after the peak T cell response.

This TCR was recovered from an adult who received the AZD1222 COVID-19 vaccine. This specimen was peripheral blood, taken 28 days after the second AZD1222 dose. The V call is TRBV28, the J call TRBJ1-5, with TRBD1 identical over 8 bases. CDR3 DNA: TGTGCCAGCAGTATGACAGGGGTTGTTCAGCCCCAGCATTTT. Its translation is CASSMTGVVQPQHF.